The entry below gives a single T cell receptor beta chain sequence along with its context. The data were taken from a study of blood T cell repertoires in COVID-19. Study-level information: PBMCs, B-cell-depleted T cells, or T cells were the source of the cDNA or gDNA that made up the material.

The V gene's germline CDR1 is GTSNPN and CDR2 SVGIG (reference sequence). The CDR3 has 13 amino acids. J was trimmed by 4 bases and V by 8 bases; bases with no gene match: 6. In the authors' workflow: Quantification of nucleated cells was approximated via reference gene primer amplification. TCRdb's table, derived via immunoSEQ multiplex PCR, lists solely in-frame clones and lacks some. That table gives V, J and clone size, and the DNA gave D and trimming. The table lists around 200,000 clones, approximately 87% of them singletons, with 6.2% in the top ten. This clonotype was obtained from a man aged 55 to 70 who had recovered from COVID-19. The specimen was peripheral blood. This rearrangement joins TRBV30 to TRBJ2-7; TRBD2 agrees at 12 bases. CDR3 protein: CALSTSGRYEQYF. The CDR3 coding sequence is TGTGCCCTCTCAACTAGCGGGAGGTACGAGCAGTACTTC.